These 4 T cell receptor beta chains originate from one sample sequenced in a study of blood T cell repertoires in COVID-19. Sequencing was performed with immunoSEQ multiplex PCR; in TCRdb, only in-frame clones are kept and a portion is missing. The sample consists of 95,000 to 150,000 clones, approximately 80% of them appearing once. What was sequenced was peripheral blood. The source is a woman in her 70s with acute or convalescent COVID-19.

This rearrangement joins TRBV19 to TRBJ2-6; maybe TRBD1 (6 bases). The germline V gene encodes CDR1 LNHDA and CDR2 SQIVND (reference sequence). V gave up 3 bases and J gave up 0 bases, with 18 bases separating them. The CDR3 sequence is 19 residues long. In DNA, the CDR3 is TGTGCCAGTAGTATTTCCAGTCGGGGACACCTCTCTGGGGCCAACGTCCTGACTTTC. Its protein product is CASSISSRGHLSGANVLTF.

This sequence joins TRBV5-4 and TRBJ2-1; maybe TRBD2 (6 bases). Germline V gene lookup returns CDR1 SGHNT and CDR2 YYREEE (reference sequence). The V gene lost 0 bases and the J gene lost 0 bases, with 7 bases spanning the gap. The CDR3 sequence is 15 residues long. The CDR3 DNA follows: TGTGCCAGCAGCTTGGTGCGGGGCTCCTACAATGAGCAGTTCTTC. Translating it yields CASSLVRGSYNEQFF.

The chain uses TRBV6-5 and TRBJ1-2; D not certain. The CDR3 is made up of 14 amino acids. Trimming took off 6 bases at V and 4 bases at J, with 15 bases between the two ends. The V gene's germline CDR1 is MNHEY and CDR2 SVGAGI. CDR3 sequence reads: CASRLSPLGYGYTF. The CDR3 DNA reads as TGTGCCAGCAGACTGTCCCCTCTCGGCTATGGCTACACCTTC.

V gene TRBV5-6 combines with J gene TRBJ1-6, with D maybe TRBD1 (6 bases). Trimming removed 7 bases from V and 7 bases from J, with 12 bases in between. The germline V gene encodes CDR1 SGHDT and CDR2 YYEEEE. CDR3 length equals 13 residues. The CDR3 DNA reads TGTGCCAGCCGTGGACAGATAAATTCACCCCTCCACTTT. It encodes CASRGQINSPLHF.